A single sample is the source of the 28 T cell receptor beta chains below, sequenced in a study of cytomegalovirus exposure and HLA in healthy donors. Profiled with immunoSEQ multiplex PCR; TCRdb holds only in-frame clones, not every one. The sample holds 110,000 to 150,000 clones, 94% seen once. Sequenced material: PBMCs. The receptors derive from a man aged 18 to 35 in good health and CMV-seropositive.

This clone showed up just once. The chain links TRBV6-6 to TRBJ2-5; no firm D call. Germline values: CDR1 MNHNY, CDR2 SVGAGI (reference sequence). The CDR3 runs to 12 residues. The V end lost 2 bases, the J end lost 5 bases, and 6 bases lay between the germline ends. CDR3 loop: CASSYPAETQYF. CDR3 bases: TGTGCCAGCAGTTACCCAGCGGAGACCCAGTACTTC.

This sequence joins TRBV30 and TRBJ1-4; 7 positions match TRBD1. There are 15 residues in the CDR3. J lost 2 bases, V lost 3 bases, and 6 bases had no gene match. Germline assignment: CDR1 GTSNPN and CDR2 SVGIG (reference sequence). The chain's CDR3 is CAWSPGRGTNEKLFF. The CDR3 coding sequence is TGTGCCTGGAGCCCTGGCAGGGGGACTAATGAAAAACTGTTTTTT.

This chain joins TRBV5-4 and TRBJ1-4, with 7 bases aligning to TRBD1. Trimming took 4 bases from V and 8 from J; bases not matched to a gene: 11. Germline assignment: CDR1 SGHNT and CDR2 YYREEE (reference sequence). The CDR3 is made up of 15 amino acids. As DNA, the CDR3 is TGTGCCAGCAGCCCCCAGAGGGGGCCGGGAGAAAAACTGTTTTTT. This sequence encodes CASSPQRGPGEKLFF.

V and J are TRBV28 and TRBJ2-1; no clear D. The germline gives CDR1 MDHEN, CDR2 SYDVKM. The CDR3 has 11 amino acids. Trimming removed 2 bases at V and 10 bases at J, with 6 bases between. The CDR3: CASSLTSEQFF. In DNA form, the CDR3 reads TGTGCCAGCAGTTTAACTTCAGAGCAGTTCTTC.

This chain uses TRBV11-2 with TRBJ2-7, with 10 bases that match TRBD2. In germline, CDR1 is SGHAT, CDR2 FQNNGV. J lost 6 bases, V lost 1 base, and 6 bases had no gene match. The CDR3 has 15 amino acids. The CDR3 is CASSLASSGRTEQYF. The DNA for the CDR3 is TGTGCCAGCAGCTTAGCCTCTAGCGGGAGAACCGAGCAGTACTTC.

The chain links TRBV19 to TRBJ2-5, with 12 bases lining up with TRBD2. This CDR3 is 15 amino acids long. The V gene's germline CDR1 is LNHDA and CDR2 SQIVND (reference sequence). J gave up 5 bases and V 5 bases, and 6 bases lay outside the gene matches. CDR3 residues: CASSALAGGVETQYF. CDR3 sequence (DNA): TGTGCCAGTAGTGCTCTAGCGGGAGGGGTGGAGACCCAGTACTTC.

This chain uses TRBV11-2 with TRBJ1-1; no reliable D call. This CDR3 is built from 13 residues. The germline V gene has CDR1 SGHAT and CDR2 FQNNGV. V lost 5 bases to trimming and J lost 3 bases, with 10 bases between them. The CDR3 DNA sequence: TGTGCCAGCAGCCAGACACGGTACACTGAAGCTTTCTTT. This gives the protein CASSQTRYTEAFF.

This chain links TRBV5-1 with TRBJ2-6; no firm D call. The CDR3 extends over 15 amino acids. CDR1 SGHRS and CDR2 YFSETQ come from the germline V gene. Trimming stripped 0 bases from V and 0 bases from J, with 4 bases between. This chain's CDR3 is CASSLGSSGANVLTF. DNA of the CDR3: TGCGCCAGCAGCTTGGGTAGCTCTGGGGCCAACGTCCTGACTTTC.

The chain combines TRBV11-2 with TRBJ1-5; 11 bases are a match to TRBD1. V lost 3 bases to trimming and J lost 4 bases; unmatched junction nucleotides: 2. The CDR3 is 15 amino acids. Looked up from germline, CDR1 is SGHAT and CDR2 is FQNNGV. CDR3 protein: CASSFGQGANQPQHF. The CDR3, as DNA: TGTGCCAGCAGCTTTGGACAGGGGGCGAATCAGCCCCAGCATTTT.

V and J are TRBV6-6 and TRBJ1-3; 9 bases map to TRBD1. The J segment lost 7 bases and the V segment lost 10 bases, leaving 11 bases of the junction unmatched. The length of the CDR3 is 14 residues. CDR1 is MNHNY, CDR2 SVGAGI, per germline (reference sequence). The CDR3 here is CATTGQGILNTIYF. CDR3 nucleotides: TGTGCCACCACCGGACAGGGGATTCTGAACACCATATATTTT.

This sequence joins TRBV6-1 and TRBJ2-7; D may be TRBD1 (5 bases). Between the trimmed V and J ends, which lost 4 bases and 4 bases, there was a span of 5 bases. The CDR3 runs to 11 residues. The germline V gene has CDR1 MNHNS and CDR2 SASEGT. The CDR3 here is CASSAGYEQYF. Here the CDR3 DNA reads TGTGCCAGCAGTGCAGGGTACGAGCAGTACTTC.

The table lists this clone with a count of one. The chain carries TRBV28 and TRBJ2-5; 12 bases line up with TRBD2. Germline CDR1 is MDHEN and CDR2 is SYDVKM. Trimming at V came to 6 bases and at J to 4 bases, leaving 6 bases not matched to a gene. The CDR3 has 15 amino acids. This CDR3 reads CASSLRLAGVETQYF. The CDR3, as DNA: TGTGCCAGCAGCCTGAGACTAGCGGGAGTAGAGACCCAGTACTTC.

The chain combines TRBV30 with TRBJ2-7; 9 positions agree with TRBD2. The CDR3 is 17 residues long. Looked up from germline, CDR1 is GTSNPN and CDR2 is SVGIG (reference sequence). V was clipped by 6 bases and J by 3 bases; unmatched bases: 18. CDR3 nucleotides: TGTGCCTGTTCGAGCGGGAGGAACAGTCTGGACCTCTACGAGCAGTACTTC. Translating gives CACSSGRNSLDLYEQYF.

This chain uses TRBV2 with TRBJ2-7, with 9 bases lining up with TRBD1. The junction had 12 bases not matched to a gene; V was cut back by 7 bases and J by 5 bases. The CDR3 spans 15 residues. The germline V gene has CDR1 SNHLY and CDR2 FYNNEI. CDR3 sequence: CASTRAAGQGHEQYF. In DNA, the CDR3 is TGTGCCAGCACCCGCGCCGCGGGACAGGGCCACGAGCAGTACTTC. Variable domain in full (rest from reference TRBV2 and TRBJ2-7): EPEVTQTPSHQVTQMGQEVILRCVPISNHLYFYWYRQILGQKVEFLVSFYNNEISEKSEIFDDQFSVERPDGSNFTLKIRSTKLEDSAMYFCASTRAAGQGHEQYFGPGTRLTVT.

Only one count was recorded for this clone. The chain has TRBV15 and TRBJ2-2, with D tentatively TRBD1 (6 bases). V lost 1 base and J lost 4, with 10 bases in between. There are 15 residues in the CDR3. CDR1 and CDR2 (germline): LNHNV, YYDKDF (reference sequence). The CDR3 nucleotides read TGTGCCACCAGCAGAGTTACAGGGACCACCGGGGAGCTGTTTTTT. Encoded protein: CATSRVTGTTGELFF.

The chain uses TRBV19 and TRBJ2-7, with D perhaps matching TRBD2 (7 bases). The CDR3 consists of 14 residues. Per the germline V gene, CDR1 is LNHDA and CDR2 is SQIVND (reference sequence). V lost 5 bases, J lost 2 bases, and 13 bases lay in between. The DNA of the CDR3 is TGTGCCAGTAGTGGGGGGGCCGGGCCCTACGAGCAGTACTTC. It translates to CASSGGAGPYEQYF.

This clone was seen only a few times. The V gene is TRBV7-2, the J gene TRBJ1-6, with D possibly TRBD1 on 5 matching bases. Trimming left V 3 bases short and J 0 bases short, with 18 bases between. The CDR3 covers 19 residues. CDR1 is SGHTA and CDR2 is FQGNSA in the germline V gene. The chain's CDR3 is CASSFRGPKRFSYNSPLHF. The CDR3 DNA is TGTGCCAGCAGCTTTAGGGGTCCTAAAAGGTTCTCCTATAATTCACCCCTCCACTTT.

This clone was seen once. The chain combines TRBV2 with TRBJ2-3, with a possible D match to TRBD2 (6 bases). From germline, CDR1 is SNHLY and CDR2 FYNNEI. The CDR3 is 14 amino acids. Trimming cost V 7 bases and J 0 bases, with 11 bases left between them. The CDR3 protein is CASKGGASTDTQYF. DNA of the CDR3: TGTGCCAGCAAAGGCGGGGCTAGCACAGATACGCAGTATTTT. The full variable domain, completed using reference TRBV2 and TRBJ2-3, is EPEVTQTPSHQVTQMGQEVILRCVPISNHLYFYWYRQILGQKVEFLVSFYNNEISEKSEIFDDQFSVERPDGSNFTLKIRSTKLEDSAMYFCASKGGASTDTQYFGPGTRLTVL.

This clone was found once. This chain connects TRBV19 to TRBJ2-7, with 7 bases fitting TRBD1. Germline values: CDR1 LNHDA, CDR2 SQIVND (reference sequence). The V gene end was trimmed by 5 bases and the J gene end by 1 base; junction bases not matched to a gene: 2. CDR3 length: 13 amino acids. CDR3 loop: CASSQGVSYEQYF. In nucleotides, the CDR3 is TGTGCCAGTAGTCAGGGGGTTTCCTACGAGCAGTACTTC.

The V call is TRBV6-5, the J call TRBJ2-7; 7 bases map to TRBD1. The trim removed 3 bases at V and 2 bases at J, leaving 4 bases unmatched. CDR1 and CDR2 (germline): MNHEY, SVGAGI. This CDR3 has 14 amino acids. The CDR3 loop is CASSYRDRPYEQYF. The CDR3 DNA is TGTGCCAGCAGTTATCGGGACAGACCCTACGAGCAGTACTTC.

CDR3: CASSQDIRVEAFF. The DNA for the CDR3 is TGTGCCAGCAGCCAAGATATCCGGGTTGAAGCTTTCTTT. V is TRBV14 and J is TRBJ1-1; no clear D gene. CDR1 and CDR2 (germline): SGHDN, FVKESK. Trimming stripped 0 bases from V and 7 bases from J, with 9 bases between. This CDR3 region has 13 residues.

This chain links TRBV28 with TRBJ2-5; no clear D gene. The CDR3 sequence is 14 residues long. Germline V gene data show CDR1 as MDHEN and CDR2 as SYDVKM. V lost 4 bases and J lost 5, with 14 bases in between. DNA of the CDR3: TGTGCCAGCAGTTCCAGCGCGAGTGGGGAGACCCAGTACTTC. This translates into CASSSSASGETQYF.

The chain links TRBV5-4 to TRBJ1-1; TRBD1 matches 11 bases. CDR3 length: 17 amino acids. Germline V gives CDR1 SGHNT, CDR2 YYREEE (reference sequence). V shed 2 bases and J 1 base; nucleotides not matched to a gene: 7. The DNA of the CDR3 is TGTGCCAGCAGCTTTGGACAGGGGGCGTGGACGAACACTGAAGCTTTCTTT. It is translated as CASSFGQGAWTNTEAFF.

This chain uses TRBV5-1 with TRBJ2-3, with D tentatively TRBD2 (6 bases). The CDR3 is made up of 15 amino acids. Trimming shortened V by 4 bases and J by 1 base, and 13 bases separated the two germline ends. Germline V gene data show CDR1 as SGHRS and CDR2 as YFSETQ. For the CDR3, the DNA is TGCGCCAGCAGCCCGGGGAGGCAGGGCACAGATACGCAGTATTTT. Protein: CASSPGRQGTDTQYF.

The chain is built from TRBV11-2 and TRBJ2-5; 10 nucleotides align to TRBD1. V was pared by 5 bases and J by 4 bases, with 10 bases of the junction left unmatched. There are 16 residues in the CDR3. Germline CDR1 and CDR2: SGHAT and FQNNGV. The CDR3 coding sequence is TGTGCCAGCAGCCGACGCGGGACAGGGGAAGGAGAGACCCAGTACTTC. Its translation: CASSRRGTGEGETQYF.

The V call is TRBV7-9, the J call TRBJ2-3; possibly TRBD1 for D (5 bases). This CDR3 is 14 amino acids long. The V gene's germline CDR1 is SEHNR and CDR2 FQNEAQ (reference sequence). Between the trimmed V and J ends, which lost 5 bases and 4 bases, there was a span of 13 bases. The DNA of the CDR3 is TGTGCCAGCAGCGAGGACAACGCCGCAGATACGCAGTATTTT. Protein product: CASSEDNAADTQYF.

The chain combines TRBV5-4 with TRBJ1-4; TRBD1 might be the D (6 bases). The CDR3 is 14 residues long. CDR1 is SGHNT, CDR2 YYREEE, per germline (reference sequence). Trimming stripped 4 bases from V and 8 bases from J, with 15 bases between. The CDR3 here is CASSRDTRDEKLFF. CDR3 nucleotide sequence: TGTGCCAGCAGCCGGGACACACGGGACGAAAAACTGTTTTTT. Together with reference TRBV5-4 and TRBJ1-4, the CDR3 gives the full variable domain: ETGVTQSPTHLIKTRGQQVTLRCSSQSGHNTVSWYQQALGQGPQFIFQYYREEENGRGNFPPRFSGLQFPNYSSELNVNALELDDSALYLCASSRDTRDEKLFFGSGTQLSVL.

V is TRBV28 and J is TRBJ2-7, with 7 bases matching TRBD1. The ends lost 7 bases at V and 1 base at J; junction bases unmatched: 10. Germline V gene sequence: CDR1 MDHEN, CDR2 SYDVKM. The CDR3 runs 15 residues. The CDR3 sequence is CASMSHRGKSYEQYF. The CDR3 nucleotides read TGTGCCAGCATGTCACACAGGGGTAAATCCTACGAGCAGTACTTC.